This entry lists 8 T cell receptor beta chains sequenced from one sample in a study of monozygotic twins with inflammatory bowel disease. TCRdb re-analyzed the 5' RACE reads; it lists each CDR3 protein once, without DNA. The sample's table shows approximately 120,000 distinct CDR3 sequences. Sequencing input: blood. The receptor set was obtained from a human donor with ulcerative colitis or Crohn's disease, or a healthy co-twin of an affected twin (not recorded which).

The genes are TRBV12-3 or TRBV12-4 and TRBJ2-3. The CDR3 spans 18 residues. The CDR3 here is CASSRRKLAWGYTDTQYF.

The V call is TRBV7-9, the J call TRBJ1-2. This CDR3 has 15 residues. Per the germline V gene, CDR1 is SEHNR and CDR2 is FQNEAQ (reference sequence). This chain's CDR3 is CASSLAGVTMIGYTF. Filled out from reference TRBV7-9 and TRBJ1-2, the complete variable domain reads DTGVSQNPRHKITKRGQNVTFRCDPISEHNRLYWYRQTLGQGPEFLTYFQNEAQLEKSRLLSDRFSAERPKGSFSTLEIQRTEQGDSAMYLCASSLAGVTMIGYTFGSGTRLTVV.

This rearrangement joins TRBV28 to TRBJ2-1; TCRdb's D call of TRBD1 is untestable without DNA. Germline CDR1 reads MDHEN; CDR2 reads SYDVKM. There are 15 residues in the CDR3. CDR3 sequence reads: CASSLRPGAYNEQFF.

The V and J genes are TRBV9 and TRBJ1-4. Germline loops: CDR1 SGDLS, CDR2 YYNGEE. CDR3 size: 14 residues. This chain's CDR3 is CASSVGDWAEKLFF.

The gene calls are TRBV4-2 and TRBJ2-3; checking the TCRdb D call of TRBD2 is not possible without DNA. This CDR3 contains 16 residues. Per the germline V gene, CDR1 is LGHNA and CDR2 is YNFKEQ. CDR3 residues: CASSPISGGAEDTQYF.

The chain joins TRBV12-3 or TRBV12-4 to TRBJ1-4; TCRdb designates TRBD1, a call that cannot be tested without DNA. This CDR3 is built from 12 residues. CDR3: CASSLVQGKLFF.

The gene calls are TRBV5-6 and TRBJ2-5; the D call from TCRdb, TRBD1, cannot be confirmed without DNA. This CDR3 region has 14 residues. Germline V CDR1 and CDR2: SGHDT, YYEEEE. CDR3 sequence: CASSLAGTEETQYF. The whole variable domain, filled in from reference TRBV5-6 and TRBJ2-5, reads DAGVTQSPTHLIKTRGQQVTLRCSPKSGHDTVSWYQQALGQGPQFIFQYYEEEERQRGNFPDRFSGHQFPNYSSELNVNALLLGDSALYLCASSLAGTEETQYFGPGTRLLVL.

The gene calls are TRBV20-1 and TRBJ2-7; the D call of TRBD1 rests on TCRdb alone, since no DNA is present to check it. Per germline, CDR1 DFQATT and CDR2 SNEGSKA (reference sequence). The CDR3 spans 13 residues. CDR3 protein: CSARDAGLGEQYF.